This TCR beta chain emerged from a study of CD8 T cells in Susac syndrome. Points from the study as a whole: It was acknowledged by the study that relatively few individuals were included in its TCR sequencing and HLA analysis.

The ends were cut back, 3 bases at V and 6 bases at J, with 14 bases in the middle. The CDR3 covers 14 residues. From germline, CDR1 is MNHEY and CDR2 SMNVEV (reference sequence). When the RNA was reverse transcribed, random hexamers were used with an input of roughly 0.45 to 1 ug. An immunoSEQ multiplex PCR amplified TCR beta CDR3 over 54 Vbeta and 13 Jbeta. MiXCR, run by TCRdb on the immunoSEQ multiplex PCR reads, gives a single entry per CDR3 protein. The data hold around 280,000 distinct CDR3 sequences, with just over 90% observed a single time. A note on this clonotype: Its antigen is undetermined.

TCR beta sequencing covered blood CD8+ and CD4+ T cells. FACS was used to enrich TEMRA cells, whereas the CD8+ and CD4+ T cells were obtained by negative isolation. This chain links TRBV27 with TRBJ1-2; D is unresolved. This TCR derives from a human donor with multiple sclerosis. The specimen sequenced was CD4+ T cells from PBMCs. The CDR3 DNA reads TGTGCCAGCAGTTTCACCCGGGCCACAGATGGCTACACCTTC. It yields the protein CASSFTRATDGYTF.